This section outlines one TCR beta chain sequence together with its context. This sample is part of a study of blood T cell repertoires in COVID-19. Study details: The samples span acute and convalescent COVID-19 from the United States, Italy and Spain.

Enrolment of Seattle patients took place during active infection, and they were followed longitudinally. The CDR3 runs to 14 residues. V dropped 3 bases and J dropped 4; count of bases not matched to a gene: 4. Looked up from germline, CDR1 is KGHSH and CDR2 is LQKENI. In the authors' workflow: Nucleated cell number was recorded as an estimate derived from reference gene primer amplification. Clones were read by immunoSEQ multiplex PCR, and TCRdb kept only the in-frame ones, dropping some. That table supplies the V and J calls and clone size; D and trimming were determined from the DNA. The profile shows some 450,000 clones, about 90% of them singletons.

Sample: peripheral blood. The TCR originated in a man in his late teens or twenties with COVID-19, enrolled during active disease. This sequence joins TRBV18 and TRBJ2-7, with 9 nucleotides matching TRBD1. The CDR3 DNA sequence: TGTGCCAGCTCACCGGGACAGGGCCTTTACGAGCAGTACTTC. Its translation is CASSPGQGLYEQYF. Full variable domain (remainder filled in from reference TRBV18 and TRBJ2-7): NAGVMQNPRHLVRRRGQEARLRCSPMKGHSHVYWYRQLPEEGLKFMVYLQKENIIDESGMPKERFSAEFPKEGPSILRIQQVVRGDSAAYFCASSPGQGLYEQYFGPGTRLTVT.